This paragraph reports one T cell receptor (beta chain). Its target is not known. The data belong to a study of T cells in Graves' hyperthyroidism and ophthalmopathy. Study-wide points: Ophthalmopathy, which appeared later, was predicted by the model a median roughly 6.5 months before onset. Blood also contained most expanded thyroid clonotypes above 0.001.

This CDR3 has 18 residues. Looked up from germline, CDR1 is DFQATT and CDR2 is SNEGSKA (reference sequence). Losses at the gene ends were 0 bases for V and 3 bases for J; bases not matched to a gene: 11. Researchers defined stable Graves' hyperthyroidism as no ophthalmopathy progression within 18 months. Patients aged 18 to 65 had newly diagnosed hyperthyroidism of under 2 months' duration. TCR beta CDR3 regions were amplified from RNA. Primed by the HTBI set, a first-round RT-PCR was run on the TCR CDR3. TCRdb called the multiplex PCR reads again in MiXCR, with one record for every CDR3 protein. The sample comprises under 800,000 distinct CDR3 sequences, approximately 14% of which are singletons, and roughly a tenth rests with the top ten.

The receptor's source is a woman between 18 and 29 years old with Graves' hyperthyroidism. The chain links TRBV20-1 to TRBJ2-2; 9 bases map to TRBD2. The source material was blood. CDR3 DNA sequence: TGCAGTGCTAGAGATACCGAGGTAGCGGGGGCTTACACCGGGGAGCTGTTTTTT. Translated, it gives CSARDTEVAGAYTGELFF.